This is a list of T cell receptor beta chains from one sample in a study of T-cell reconstitution after alpha-beta-depleted transplantation in children. TCRdb passed the PCR reads through MiXCR, listing each CDR3 protein once. The profile shows almost 400,000 distinct CDR3 sequences, roughly 22% of them singletons. Sequencing was performed on PBMCs from the stem cell graft donor, taken from the stem cell graft. These receptors originate from a human donor who donated a stem cell graft to a child with acute myeloid leukemia. Both conserved end residues are part of each CDR3. The D gene is left open where the match is weak. Clone size, where shown, is once, few, many, or a class for clones that have expanded.

CDR3nt	CDR3aa	abundance	d_gene	v_gene	j_gene
TGTGCCAGCAGTGAGGTTAATGAAAAACTGTTTTTT	CASSEVNEKLFF	-	-	TRBV2	TRBJ1-4
TGCAGTGCGACAACAGGGTTTTACAATGAGCAGTTCTTC	CSATTGFYNEQFF	many	-	TRBV20-1	TRBJ2-1
TGCGCCAGCAGCCTAGGACAGGGGGGGGGTGAGCAGTTCTTC	CASSLGQGGGEQFF	-	TRBD1	TRBV5-1	TRBJ2-1
TGTGCCAGCAGCCGGGGGGCAGGGTTAGAGGAGACCCAGTACTTC	CASSRGAGLEETQYF	-	-	TRBV28	TRBJ2-5
TGTGCCATCAGTGACGCTACCCCGAACACTGAAGCTTTCTTT	CAISDATPNTEAFF	-	-	TRBV10-3	TRBJ1-1
TGCAGCAGGGGGAGCTCCTACAATGAGCAGTTCTTC	CSRGSSYNEQFF	many	-	TRBV29-1	TRBJ2-1
TGTGCCAGCAGAGCCGGAAGGGAAGAGACCCAGTACTTC	CASRAGREETQYF	few	-	TRBV28	TRBJ2-5
TGTGCCAGCAGCTTCGGCGGGGCCACCTACGAGCAGTACTTC	CASSFGGATYEQYF	many	-	TRBV12-3/TRBV12-4	TRBJ2-7
TGTGCCAGCAGCTCCGGGACTAGCGGGTGGTCCTCCTACAATGAGCAGTTCTTC	CASSSGTSGWSSYNEQFF	many	TRBD2	TRBV7-2	TRBJ2-1
TGTGCCACCAGCAGAGAGCGAACAGGGGGTTTCTTT	CATSRERTGGFF	few	TRBD1	TRBV15	TRBJ1-1
-	CASSFGEGYYNEQFF	many	-	TRBV12-3/TRBV12-4	TRBJ2-1
TGTGCCAGCAGATCGGACCCCTCTCATGGCGAAGAGACCCAGTACTTC	CASRSDPSHGEETQYF	-	-	TRBV25-1	TRBJ2-5
TGTGCCAGCAGTTTAGCCGAGGGGAGTAGTCGGCATTTT	CASSLAEGSSRHF	few	-	TRBV12-3/TRBV12-4	TRBJ1-5
TGTGCCAGCAGTAGAGACAGGGTTTATCAGCCCCAGCATTTT	CASSRDRVYQPQHF	many	TRBD1	TRBV12-3/TRBV12-4	TRBJ1-5
TGTGCCAGCAGTTGGAATTATCAGCCCCAGCATTTT	CASSWNYQPQHF	-	-	TRBV28	TRBJ1-5
TGCAGTGCTGCCCCAGGGGCGGGGGAGCAGTACTTC	CSAAPGAGEQYF	-	-	TRBV20-1	TRBJ2-7
TGCGCCAGCAGTGATGCGTCAGGGGGAAATCAGCCCCAGCATTTT	CASSDASGGNQPQHF	few	TRBD1	TRBV10-2	TRBJ1-5
TGTGCCACCAGTCCCGGCAACTATGGCTACACCTTC	CATSPGNYGYTF	-	-	TRBV24-1	TRBJ1-2
TGTGCCAGCAGCACCCGGACTATAGAATACGAGCAGTACTTC	CASSTRTIEYEQYF	-	-	TRBV7-8	TRBJ2-7
TGTGCCAGCAGCCTAGCAACTAGCGGTAACTCCTACGAGCAGTACTTC	CASSLATSGNSYEQYF	-	TRBD2	TRBV11-2	TRBJ2-7
TGTGCCAGCAGCCAAACACCCGATCAGCCCCAGCATTTT	CASSQTPDQPQHF	few	-	TRBV6-1	TRBJ1-5
TGCAGTGCTAGAGATCAGGGACTAGCGGGAGGCCCTTCCTACGAGCAGTACTTC	CSARDQGLAGGPSYEQYF	-	TRBD2	TRBV20-1	TRBJ2-7
TGCAGCGTCTATGGAGACGTCACCGGGGAGCTGTTTTTT	CSVYGDVTGELFF	few	-	TRBV29-1	TRBJ2-2
TGTGCCAGCAGCGTAGCGGGCAGCAGCTCCTACGAGCAGTACTTC	CASSVAGSSSYEQYF	-	-	TRBV9	TRBJ2-7
TGTGCCAGCAGCTTAGACAGGGGGGCCTCCTACGAGCAGTACTTC	CASSLDRGASYEQYF	-	TRBD1	TRBV7-2	TRBJ2-7
TGTGCCAGCAGTTTAGGCAAGGACCCCTACGAGCAGTACTTC	CASSLGKDPYEQYF	few	-	TRBV12-3/TRBV12-4	TRBJ2-7
TGCTGTGCTAGAGATCGAAGGGGTTGGGGAAACACCATATATTTT	CCARDRRGWGNTIYF	-	-	TRBV20-1	TRBJ1-3
TGTGCCAGCAGTTGGACAGGGGTGTCCTACAATGAGCAGTTCTTC	CASSWTGVSYNEQFF	-	TRBD1	TRBV6-2/TRBV6-3	TRBJ2-1
TGCAGTGCTTGGGGCCCGACTAATAAATACGAGCAGTACTTC	CSAWGPTNKYEQYF	once	-	TRBV20-1	TRBJ2-7
TGCAGCGTTGCGAGACAGGGTAAATACACTGAAGCTTTCTTT	CSVARQGKYTEAFF	-	TRBD1	TRBV29-1	TRBJ1-1
TGCAGTGCTAGCGGGAGGAACCAAGAGACCCAGTACTTC	CSASGRNQETQYF	-	TRBD2	TRBV20-1	TRBJ2-5
TGCGCCAGCAGCCTATCGGGACTAGGCTTTGGGCCCAATGAGCAGTTCTTC	CASSLSGLGFGPNEQFF	-	TRBD2	TRBV4-1	TRBJ2-1
TGTGCCAGCAGCTTACCGGGAACAGATACGCAGTATTTT	CASSLPGTDTQYF	many	-	TRBV12-3/TRBV12-4	TRBJ2-3
TGTGCCAGCAGTTTGTCCTGGGTCGAGGTGGTCCAGTACTTC	CASSLSWVEVVQYF	-	-	TRBV28	TRBJ2-5